This T cell receptor beta chain appears in the sequencing data of a study of blood T cells in healthy people across ages. The study's findings and limits: Comparison with aged donors showed that long-lived donors had more naive CD4+ cells and higher diversity.

Healthy Caucasian individuals from Russia aged roughly 6 to 90 served as donors. With respect to this clonotype: Its specificity is unknown. The final CDR3 position lacks the conserved phenylalanine or tryptophan, pointing to a likely read error.

Germline CDR1 reads MNHEY; CDR2 reads SVGEGT. There are 14 residues in the CDR3. V was clipped by 5 bases and J by 1 base, with 12 bases between them. It was with a sample-barcoded 5' primer and a J-beta primer mix that a second PCR of roughly 7 to 12 cycles was run. TCRdb independently ran MiXCR on the 5' RACE reads; one entry per CDR3 protein. The sample has about 1.1 million distinct CDR3 sequences, more than 30% seen once. The V gene is TRBV6-2 or TRBV6-3, the J gene TRBJ2-7; D is perhaps TRBD2 (6 bases). This clonotype originated in a man aged 18 to 35 in good health. The sample taken for sequencing was blood. The CDR3 DNA reads as TGTGCCAGCAGTGCGGGGTACAGTTCCTACGAGCAGTACTTA. It encodes CASSAGYSSYEQYL.